This is a list of T cell receptor beta chains from one sample in a study of shared clonotypes between healthy human individuals. Measured with immunoSEQ multiplex PCR; TCRdb has only the in-frame clones, and not every one. The profile covers around 1 million clones, with approximately 80% appearing a single time and about 1.5% taken by the ten largest. Sequencing input: memory CD4+ T cells sorted from blood. These receptors were collected from a man between 18 and 29 years old in good health. CDR3s include the opening cysteine and the closing phenylalanine or tryptophan. D genes are given only for firm matches. Rows may omit the clone size; those that give it use once, few, many or a size class.

d_call	cdr3_length	clone_size	v_call	j_call	cdr3_aa	cdr3_nt
NA	17	NA	TRBV7-8	TRBJ2-1	CASSHGPGGLNYNEQFF	TGTGCCAGCAGCCACGGGCCCGGGGGGCTAAACTACAATGAGCAGTTCTTC
TRBD1	16	NA	TRBV5-1	TRBJ2-3	CASSSSTGWGTDTQYF	TGCGCCAGCAGCTCCTCGACAGGGTGGGGCACAGATACGCAGTATTTT
NA	16	NA	TRBV11-3	TRBJ2-2	CASSLIAVRNTGELFF	TGTGCCAGCAGCTTAATAGCGGTGCGGAACACCGGGGAGCTGTTTTTT
NA	15	NA	TRBV29-1	TRBJ2-1	CSVEGSGLRDNEQFF	TGCAGCGTTGAGGGTTCCGGACTTAGAGACAATGAGCAGTTCTTC
TRBD1	15	NA	TRBV4-3	TRBJ2-1	CASSQGQGSYNEQFF	TGCGCCAGCAGCCAAGGACAGGGTTCCTACAATGAGCAGTTCTTC
NA	16	NA	TRBV7-7	TRBJ2-5	CASSLYRAGLEETQYF	TGTGCTAGCAGCTTATACCGCGCAGGGCTAGAAGAGACCCAGTACTTC
NA	16	NA	TRBV5-5	TRBJ2-7	CASSRDPDSTTYEQYF	TGTGCCAGCAGCCGAGACCCGGACAGCACTACCTACGAGCAGTACTTC
NA	12	NA	TRBV4-2	TRBJ2-2	CASSQPTGELFF	TGTGCCAGCAGCCAACCGACCGGGGAGCTGTTTTTT
NA	13	NA	TRBV6-1	TRBJ1-5	CASSENGNQPQHF	TGTGCCAGCAGTGAAAACGGCAATCAGCCCCAGCATTTT
NA	17	many	TRBV30	TRBJ1-2	CAWTLEGGSRYNYGYTF	TGTGCCTGGACCCTGGAAGGAGGGTCCCGTTATAACTATGGCTACACCTTC
TRBD1	16	NA	TRBV28	TRBJ2-6	CASRGQTRSGANVLTF	TGTGCCAGCAGGGGACAGACCCGCTCTGGGGCCAACGTCCTGACTTTC
NA	15	NA	TRBV10-2	TRBJ1-1	CASSTRGRVNTEAFF	TGCGCCAGCAGTACACGGGGCAGGGTGAACACTGAAGCTTTCTTT
NA	14	NA	TRBV7-2	TRBJ1-3	CASSLSGSGNTIYF	TGTGCCAGCAGCCTCTCGGGGTCTGGAAACACCATATATTTT
TRBD1	15	NA	TRBV30	TRBJ2-2	CAGTPGQGNTGELFF	TGTGCCGGGACCCCGGGACAGGGAAACACCGGGGAGCTGTTTTTT
TRBD1	15	NA	TRBV7-2	TRBJ1-2	CASSLVTGANYGYTF	TGTGCCAGCAGCTTAGTTACAGGGGCAAACTATGGCTACACCTTC
NA	16	NA	TRBV6-7	TRBJ2-1	CASSGGPKPFYNEQFF	TGTGCCAGCAGTGGGGGGCCTAAACCTTTTTACAATGAGCAGTTCTTC
TRBD2	17	NA	TRBV10-3	TRBJ2-7	CAISEPGGRTSPYEQYF	TGTGCCATCAGTGAGCCTGGGGGTCGGACTAGTCCCTACGAGCAGTACTTC
NA	13	few	TRBV11-2	TRBJ1-1	CASSFGGGFGAFF	TGTGCCAGCAGCTTTGGAGGGGGATTCGGGGCTTTCTTT
TRBD1	14	once	TRBV7-2	TRBJ1-2	CASSHPGQGYGYTF	TGTGCCAGCAGTCACCCGGGACAGGGTTATGGCTACACCTTC
NA	14	few	TRBV7-9	TRBJ2-3	CASSLGLETDTQYF	TGTGCCAGCAGCTTAGGACTAGAGACAGATACGCAGTATTTT
NA	14	few	TRBV5-6	TRBJ2-1	CASSLDAVYNEQFF	TGTGCCAGCAGCTTGGATGCGGTCTACAATGAGCAGTTCTTC
TRBD2	20	NA	TRBV4-2	TRBJ2-4	CASSQGTRELSSLAKNIQYF	TGTGCCAGCAGCCAAGGGACTAGGGAGTTATCCTCACTAGCCAAAAACATTCAGTACTTC
NA	10	once	TRBV10-1	TRBJ1-2	CVSQLVGYTF	TGCGTCTCTCAGCTGGTGGGCTACACCTTC
TRBD1	14	NA	TRBV7-9	TRBJ1-4	CASSTGTGVEKLFF	TGTGCCAGCAGCACCGGGACAGGGGTCGAAAAACTGTTTTTT